This TCR beta chain was documented in a study of T cells in Graves' hyperthyroidism and ophthalmopathy. The CDR3 consists of 11 residues. Trimming stripped 5 bases from V and 6 bases from J, with 10 bases between. The germline gives CDR1 SQVTM, CDR2 ANQGSEA. Many counts were recorded for this clonotype. Template material for amplifying TCR beta CDR3 regions consisted of RNA transcripts. HTBI primers drove first-round RT-PCR of the TCR CDR3. TCRdb passed the multiplex PCR reads through MiXCR, listing each CDR3 protein once. The sample has around 600,000 distinct CDR3 sequences; more than 15% are singletons.

The TCR comes from a woman younger than 45 with Graves' hyperthyroidism. Sequencing was performed on blood. The chain joins TRBV29-1 to TRBJ1-1; D might be TRBD1 (5 bases). The CDR3 sequence: CSVSRDSEAFF. The CDR3 DNA is TGCAGCGTTTCCAGGGATTCTGAAGCTTTCTTT.